The 32 T cell receptor beta chains in this list originate from one sample, sequenced in a study of cytomegalovirus exposure and HLA in healthy donors. PCR used 60 Vbeta primers and 13 Jbeta primers. The repertoire was sequenced with immunoSEQ multiplex PCR; TCRdb's copy has only in-frame clones and lacks some. Among about 82,000 clones listed, about 74% were seen once. Sequences were obtained from PBMCs. These TCRs come from a woman aged 50 to 60 in good health and CMV-seropositive.

The chain recombines TRBV10-1 with TRBJ2-3; 7 bases are a match to TRBD1. Per germline, CDR1 WNHNN and CDR2 SYGVQD (reference sequence). V shed 4 bases, J shed 0 bases, and the junction held 4 bases outside the gene matches. This CDR3 is built from 15 residues. Here the CDR3 reads CASSGGTASTDTQYF. CDR3 sequence (DNA): TGCGCCAGCAGTGGAGGGACAGCTAGCACAGATACGCAGTATTTT.

Only a few counts were recorded for this clone. The chain combines TRBV27 with TRBJ2-5, with 7 bases that match TRBD2. CDR3 length equals 13 residues. Trimming at V came to 1 base and at J to 5 bases, leaving 1 base not matched to a gene. Looked up from germline, CDR1 is MNHEY and CDR2 is SMNVEV (reference sequence). The CDR3 nucleotides read TGTGCCAGCAGTTTATACGGGAGGGAGACCCAGTACTTC. Translation: CASSLYGRETQYF.

Only one count was recorded for this clone. This is likely an artifact of a read error, given a far larger clone one base away. The rearrangement uses TRBV30 and TRBJ2-7; 8 bases map to TRBD2. With the DNA end fitting TRBJ2-1 better, the J assignment may be wrong. The germline V gene encodes CDR1 GTSNPN and CDR2 SVGIG (reference sequence). CDR3 length equals 14 residues. CDR3 sequence reads: CAWRGLGGYNEQFF. Here the CDR3 DNA reads TGTGCCTGGAGGGGACTAGGGGGCTACAATGAGCAGTTCTTC.

The J gene is TRBJ1-2, the V gene TRBV11-2, with D possibly TRBD1 on 5 matching bases. CDR3 length equals 15 residues. Per germline, CDR1 SGHAT and CDR2 FQNNGV. Trimming cost V 6 bases and J 4 bases, with 18 bases left between them. DNA of the CDR3: TGTGCCAGCAGTTATGGGGCAGGGAATCCCTATGGCTACACCTTC. As protein: CASSYGAGNPYGYTF.

V usage is TRBV5-4 and J usage is TRBJ2-3, with D unclear. The CDR3 is made up of 16 amino acids. The germline CDR1 and CDR2 sequences are SGHNT and YYREEE (reference sequence). Trimming removed 1 base from V and 0 bases from J, with 12 bases in between. The CDR3, as DNA: TGTGCCAGCAGCTTGCGACTCAAAACTAGCACAGATACGCAGTATTTT. Encoded protein: CASSLRLKTSTDTQYF.

This clone was picked up a small number of times. CDR3 sequence reads: CSAQFQETQYF. CDR3 in DNA: TGCAGTGCTCAATTCCAAGAGACCCAGTACTTC. The chain is built from TRBV20-1 and TRBJ2-5; D is ambiguous. Trimming left V 5 bases short and J 1 base short, with 5 bases between. The CDR3 is 11 residues long. Germline loops: CDR1 DFQATT, CDR2 SNEGSKA (reference sequence).

The chain has TRBV6-1 and TRBJ2-5; unclear D gene. Trimming removed 2 bases at V and 2 bases at J, with 6 bases between. The CDR3 is made up of 13 amino acids. Per germline, CDR1 MNHNS and CDR2 SASEGT. CDR3 sequence (DNA): TGTGCCAGCAGTGAACACCAGCAAGAGACCCAGTACTTC. As protein: CASSEHQQETQYF.

The J gene is TRBJ2-4, the V gene TRBV4-2, with no clear D. This CDR3 has 18 amino acids. V shed 5 bases and J shed 5 bases, with 25 bases lying between them. CDR1 LGHNA and CDR2 YNFKEQ come from the germline V gene. The CDR3 DNA sequence: TGTGCCAGCAGCGAACGTTTGCTTTCGGAGATGCGAGAAAACATTCAGTACTTC. Translating it yields CASSERLLSEMRENIQYF.

The gene calls are TRBV9 and TRBJ2-7; TRBD2 aligns across 8 bases. The V segment lost 1 base and the J segment 3 bases; nucleotides outside the gene matches: 9. Per germline, CDR1 SGDLS and CDR2 YYNGEE. CDR3 length equals 16 residues. The chain's CDR3 is CASSVSDGAGGYEQYF. The CDR3 DNA sequence: TGTGCCAGCAGCGTATCTGACGGGGCGGGAGGCTACGAGCAGTACTTC. The full variable domain, completed using reference TRBV9 and TRBJ2-7, is DSGVTQTPKHLITATGQRVTLRCSPRSGDLSVYWYQQSLDQGLQFLIQYYNGEERAKGNILERFSAQQFPDLHSELNLSSLELGDSALYFCASSVSDGAGGYEQYFGPGTRLTVT.

The chain links TRBV9 to TRBJ2-1; D may be TRBD2 (6 bases). V lost 4 bases and J lost 0, with 23 bases in between. This CDR3 has 19 amino acids. CDR1 and CDR2 from the germline V gene are SGDLS and YYNGEE. The CDR3 reads CASSPRRHSGGSSYNEQFF. DNA for the CDR3: TGTGCCAGCAGCCCCCGAAGGCATAGCGGTGGGAGCTCCTACAATGAGCAGTTCTTC.

The rearrangement joins TRBV28 to TRBJ2-7; 7 nucleotides line up with TRBD1. The CDR3 has 17 residues. The junction had 16 bases not matched to a gene; V was cut back by 3 bases and J by 5 bases. The germline CDR1 and CDR2 sequences are MDHEN and SYDVKM. The CDR3 sequence: CASSLIFWSYRGDEQYF. For the CDR3, the DNA is TGTGCCAGCAGTTTGATTTTCTGGTCCTACAGGGGTGACGAGCAGTACTTC.

The chain has TRBV16 and TRBJ1-2; no reliable D call. V was clipped by 3 bases and J by 5 bases, with 16 bases between them. CDR1 is KGHSY, CDR2 FQNENV, per germline. The CDR3 has 15 amino acids. CDR3 residues: CASSHEIGGVYGYTF. The DNA of the CDR3 is TGTGCCAGCAGCCACGAGATAGGCGGGGTTTATGGCTACACCTTC.

The rearrangement links TRBV27 to TRBJ2-5; D gene unclear. The CDR3 sequence is 13 residues long. V gave up 0 bases and J gave up 4 bases, with 6 bases separating them. The germline V gene encodes CDR1 MNHEY and CDR2 SMNVEV (reference sequence). CDR3: CASSLSRSETQYF. The CDR3 DNA reads as TGTGCCAGCAGTTTATCCCGGTCAGAGACCCAGTACTTC.

This chain connects TRBV7-9 to TRBJ2-1; D call uncertain. V lost 5 bases, J lost 4 bases, and 12 bases lay in between. CDR3 size: 14 residues. The germline gives CDR1 SEHNR, CDR2 FQNEAQ (reference sequence). The CDR3 spells CASSQPDLYNEQFF. The CDR3 nucleotides are TGTGCCAGCAGCCAACCAGACTTATACAATGAGCAGTTCTTC.

The V gene is TRBV2, the J gene TRBJ1-2; possibly TRBD1 for D (6 bases). Germline CDR1 SNHLY, CDR2 FYNNEI. Trimming took off 3 bases at V and 3 bases at J, with 8 bases between the two ends. This CDR3 has 13 residues. The chain's CDR3 is CASSENRDYGYTF. The DNA for the CDR3 is TGTGCCAGCAGTGAGAACAGGGACTATGGCTACACCTTC.

This chain connects TRBV18 to TRBJ2-1; TRBD2 matches 7 bases. This CDR3 is built from 16 residues. CDR1 KGHSH and CDR2 LQKENI come from the germline V gene. Losses at the gene ends were 6 bases for V and 10 bases for J; bases not matched to a gene: 18. This CDR3 reads CASSPTSGGRSAEQFF. In DNA form, the CDR3 reads TGTGCCAGCTCGCCCACTTCGGGAGGTCGAAGCGCGGAGCAGTTCTTC.

The chain couples TRBV27 to TRBJ2-1; tentative D call: TRBD1 (6 bases). Germline CDR1 MNHEY, CDR2 SMNVEV (reference sequence). V was trimmed by 7 bases and J by 9 bases, leaving 19 bases between them. The CDR3 loop spans 14 amino acids. CDR3 amino acids: CASTLLEPQGEQFF. CDR3 bases: TGTGCCAGCACCCTACTAGAACCACAGGGTGAGCAGTTCTTC.

The V gene is TRBV6-1, the J gene TRBJ1-1; D is unresolved. Looked up from germline, CDR1 is MNHNS and CDR2 is SASEGT. CDR3 size: 14 residues. Trimming removed 2 bases from V and 4 bases from J, with 11 bases in between. CDR3 coding DNA: TGTGCCAGCAGTGAATCGCTGGCGGGCACTGAAGCTTTCTTT. This translates into CASSESLAGTEAFF.

This clone was detected only once. The V call is TRBV18, the J call TRBJ2-5; weak D call: TRBD1 (6 bases). Trimming cost V 4 bases and J 5 bases, with 17 bases left between them. From germline, CDR1 is KGHSH and CDR2 LQKENI. This CDR3 spans 15 amino acids. CDR3 loop: CASSRRGRVGETQYF. CDR3 nucleotides: TGTGCCAGCTCACGAAGGGGGAGAGTAGGTGAGACCCAGTACTTC.

This clone came up once. V usage is TRBV4-2 and J usage is TRBJ2-7; tentative D call: TRBD2 (6 bases). V was cut by 2 bases and J by 5 bases, with 13 bases left in between. The CDR3 length is 14 residues. CDR1 LGHNA and CDR2 YNFKEQ come from the germline V gene. CDR3 region: CASSQRWVADEQYF. The CDR3, as DNA: TGTGCCAGCAGCCAAAGATGGGTAGCGGACGAGCAGTACTTC.

The gene calls are TRBV2 and TRBJ2-2, with TRBD1 matching 7 bases. Per germline, CDR1 SNHLY and CDR2 FYNNEI. The CDR3 contains 15 residues. After removal of 2 bases from V and 4 bases from J, the junction contained 4 bases not matched to a gene. DNA of the CDR3: TGTGCCAGCAGTGAACTGGGACAGCCCACCGGGGAGCTGTTTTTT. This codes for CASSELGQPTGELFF.

The chain employs TRBV5-4 and TRBJ2-7, with D maybe TRBD1 (6 bases). CDR1 and CDR2 from the germline V gene are SGHNT and YYREEE (reference sequence). This CDR3 comprises 13 residues. Trimming removed 3 bases at V and 6 bases at J, with 13 bases between. CDR3 residues: CASSWDIFSEQYF. CDR3 nucleotides: TGTGCCAGCAGCTGGGACATTTTCTCCGAGCAGTACTTC.

This chain uses TRBV6-4 with TRBJ2-2; 9 bases map to TRBD1. Trimming took 10 bases from V and 4 from J; bases not matched to a gene: 4. The germline V gene encodes CDR1 MRHNA and CDR2 SNTAGT. The CDR3 is 13 amino acids. The CDR3 nucleotides read TGTGCCACCAGGACAGGGGTCACCGGGGAGCTGTTTTTT. It specifies CATRTGVTGELFF.

The chain is built from TRBV27 and TRBJ1-5, with TRBD1 matching over 7 bases. V lost 5 bases to trimming and J lost 2 bases; unmatched junction nucleotides: 12. This CDR3 spans 17 amino acids. CDR1 is MNHEY and CDR2 is SMNVEV in the germline V gene (reference sequence). Here the CDR3 DNA reads TGTGCCAGCAGTCCCCGACAGGGTTTGGGCGGCAATCAGCCCCAGCATTTT. This sequence encodes CASSPRQGLGGNQPQHF.

This chain joins TRBV28 and TRBJ2-7; D might be TRBD2 (5 bases). From germline, CDR1 is MDHEN and CDR2 SYDVKM. The CDR3 has 16 amino acids. Trimming stripped 3 bases from V and 0 bases from J, with 15 bases between. The CDR3 loop reads CASSFQGLSSSYEQYF. The DNA of the CDR3 is TGTGCCAGCAGTTTCCAAGGACTTTCCAGCTCCTACGAGCAGTACTTC.

The J gene is TRBJ1-3, the V gene TRBV11-2, with 10 nucleotides matching TRBD1. Trimming cost V 4 bases and J 5 bases; bases outside gene matches: 14. The CDR3 extends over 18 amino acids. In germline, CDR1 is SGHAT, CDR2 FQNNGV. For the CDR3, the DNA is TGTGCCAGCAGCTCCTACGTCCCGGGACAGGGGAGGAGAAACACCATATATTTT. Translating it yields CASSSYVPGQGRRNTIYF.

The V call is TRBV29-1, the J call TRBJ2-7; D not resolved. This CDR3 comprises 15 residues. Per germline, CDR1 SQVTM and CDR2 ANQGSEA. V was cut by 4 bases and J by 2 bases, with 18 bases left in between. CDR3 bases: TGCAGCGTTGCCCCCATTGGCGGCCAAGCCTACGAGCAGTACTTC. This encodes CSVAPIGGQAYEQYF.

The rearrangement uses TRBV6-4 and TRBJ2-3, with a weak D call TRBD1 (6 bases). The CDR3 contains 14 residues. Trimming took 0 bases from V and 5 from J, leaving 9 bases between them. Germline-derived CDR1 and CDR2 are MRHNA and SNTAGT. As DNA, the CDR3 is TGTGCCAGCAGTGACTCAGGGACAATAGATACGCAGTATTTT. Its protein is CASSDSGTIDTQYF.

This chain joins TRBV6-5 and TRBJ2-1; a weak D match, TRBD2 (5 bases). Germline values: CDR1 MNHEY, CDR2 SVGAGI. The CDR3 covers 15 residues. Trimming took 6 bases from V and 4 from J, leaving 16 bases between them. The CDR3 here is CASRRFLTGYNEQFF. The CDR3 DNA follows: TGTGCCAGCAGGCGTTTTCTGACGGGATACAATGAGCAGTTCTTC.

This chain joins TRBV18 and TRBJ2-1; TRBD2 matches 7 bases. CDR3 length: 15 amino acids. Trimming removed 8 bases from V and 7 bases from J; junction bases left unmatched: 14. The germline V gene encodes CDR1 KGHSH and CDR2 LQKENI. CDR3 sequence (DNA): TGTGCCAGCCTGGGGGAGGGCCTCTACACGAATGAGCAGTTCTTC. Its protein is CASLGEGLYTNEQFF.

This chain joins TRBV19 and TRBJ2-2; D is uncertain. V lost 4 bases and J lost 1, with 7 bases in between. This CDR3 has 14 amino acids. Germline V gene sequence: CDR1 LNHDA, CDR2 SQIVND (reference sequence). The CDR3 DNA is TGTGCCAGTAGTACGACTGGGAACACCGGGGAGCTGTTTTTT. It specifies CASSTTGNTGELFF.

The chain couples TRBV6-4 to TRBJ1-1, with 8 bases that match TRBD1. Germline V gene lookup returns CDR1 MRHNA and CDR2 SNTAGT. V lost 4 bases, J lost 5 bases, and 6 bases stayed unmatched. This CDR3 is built from 14 residues. The CDR3 sequence: CASSARQGKTEAFF. DNA for the CDR3: TGTGCCAGCAGTGCCAGACAGGGGAAAACTGAAGCTTTCTTT.